This entry lists 22 T cell receptor beta chains sequenced from one sample in a study of shared clonotypes between healthy human individuals. Profiled with immunoSEQ multiplex PCR; TCRdb holds only in-frame clones, not every one. Of over 2 million clones in the sample, around 96% are singletons; the top ten hold around 1.1%. Naive CD8 cells were CD45RO-negative, positively selected for CCR7, excluding terminally differentiated effector memory CD45RA+ cells. Input material: naive CD8+ T cells sorted from blood. Every receptor here comes from a young man in good health.

The chain carries TRBV7-2 and TRBJ2-4; no clear D gene. Germline V gene sequence: CDR1 SGHTA, CDR2 FQGNSA. This CDR3 spans 15 amino acids. Trimming pared 3 bases from V and 0 bases from J, leaving 9 bases between. CDR3: CASSFDLLAKNIQYF. The CDR3 nucleotides read TGTGCCAGCAGCTTTGATCTTCTAGCCAAAAACATTCAGTACTTC.

To note about this clone: The sample contains more than one DNA sequence encoding this CDR3. The J gene is TRBJ2-7, the V gene TRBV14; D is unclear. V gave up 1 base and J gave up 4 bases, with 5 bases separating them. The CDR3 consists of 12 residues. From germline, CDR1 is SGHDN and CDR2 FVKESK. This CDR3 is CASSQGGYEQYF. In nucleotides, the CDR3 is TGTGCCAGCAGCCAAGGTGGATACGAGCAGTACTTC.

V is TRBV28 and J is TRBJ2-2, with 9 bases fitting TRBD2. In germline, CDR1 is MDHEN, CDR2 SYDVKM. J gave up 3 bases and V 5 bases, and 16 bases lay outside the gene matches. This CDR3 spans 19 amino acids. The chain's CDR3 is CASSPWMGASGVHTGELFF. CDR3 DNA: TGTGCCAGCAGTCCCTGGATGGGAGCTAGCGGGGTTCACACCGGGGAGCTGTTTTTT. Full variable domain (remainder filled in from reference TRBV28 and TRBJ2-2): DVKVTQSSRYLVKRTGEKVFLECVQDMDHENMFWYRQDPGLGLRLIYFSYDVKMKEKGDIPEGYSVSREKKERFSLILESASTNQTSMYLCASSPWMGASGVHTGELFFGEGSRLTVL.

DNA for the CDR3: TGTGCCAGCAGTGACGCCCAGGGGAGGGACATTCAGTACTTC. It is translated as CASSDAQGRDIQYF. This chain uses TRBV6-4 with TRBJ2-4; a possible D gene is TRBD2 (7 bases). The CDR3 is 14 amino acids. Trimming stripped 2 bases from V and 8 bases from J, with 13 bases between. The germline V gene encodes CDR1 MRHNA and CDR2 SNTAGT.

About this clone itself: This sample includes further DNA sequences coding for the same CDR3. The J gene is TRBJ1-5, the V gene TRBV7-9; the D gene is possibly TRBD1 (6 bases). Germline loops: CDR1 SEHNR, CDR2 FQNEAQ (reference sequence). V lost 4 bases to trimming and J lost 2 bases, with 9 bases between them. The CDR3 is 14 residues long. CDR3 DNA: TGTGCCAGCAGCTCGGCAGGGGGCAATCAGCCCCAGCATTTT. It encodes CASSSAGGNQPQHF.

V and J are TRBV5-1 and TRBJ2-7, with TRBD1 as a possible D gene (5 bases). The length of the CDR3 is 13 residues. Trimming took 4 bases from V and 6 from J, leaving 14 bases between them. The germline V gene encodes CDR1 SGHRS and CDR2 YFSETQ. The CDR3 spells CASSPRGQSEQYF. DNA of the CDR3: TGCGCCAGCAGCCCGAGAGGACAAAGCGAGCAGTACTTC. Full variable domain (remainder filled in from reference TRBV5-1 and TRBJ2-7): KAGVTQTPRYLIKTRGQQVTLSCSPISGHRSVSWYQQTPGQGLQFLFEYFSETQRNKGNFPGRFSGRQFSNSRSEMNVSTLELGDSALYLCASSPRGQSEQYFGPGTRLTVT.

This sequence joins TRBV27 and TRBJ1-2, with D tentatively TRBD1 (6 bases). V lost 5 bases and J lost 5, with 18 bases in between. The CDR3 covers 15 residues. Germline CDR1 MNHEY, CDR2 SMNVEV (reference sequence). For the CDR3, the DNA is TGTGCCAGCAGTCCGAGACGGGACACCGAATATGGCTACACCTTC. Residues: CASSPRRDTEYGYTF.

The chain joins TRBV5-8 to TRBJ2-1, with D unclear. The CDR3 extends over 11 amino acids. Between the trimmed V and J ends, which lost 1 base and 16 bases, there was a span of 12 bases. Looked up from germline, CDR1 is SGHTS and CDR2 is YDEGEE. CDR3 region: CASSLRESEFF. As DNA, the CDR3 is TGTGCCAGCAGCTTGAGGGAAAGCGAATTCTTC. The entire variable domain, with the rest obtained from reference TRBV5-8 and TRBJ2-1, is as follows: EAGVTQSPTHLIKTRGQQATLRCSPISGHTSVYWYQQALGLGLQFLLWYDEGEERNRGNFPPRFSGRQFPNYSSELNVNALELEDSALYLCASSLRESEFFGPGTRLTVL.

The chain couples TRBV10-3 to TRBJ2-2; possibly TRBD2 for D (6 bases). V was cut by 3 bases and J by 0 bases, with 8 bases left in between. The CDR3 runs to 15 residues. The germline CDR1 and CDR2 sequences are ENHRY and SYGVKD. CDR3 residues: CAISERDSNTGELFF. The CDR3 DNA follows: TGTGCCATCAGTGAAAGGGACTCGAACACCGGGGAGCTGTTTTTT.

The chain carries TRBV30 and TRBJ1-2, with 12 bases fitting TRBD1. The CDR3 contains 17 residues. Germline loops: CDR1 GTSNPN, CDR2 SVGIG (reference sequence). The trim removed 0 bases at V and 3 bases at J, leaving 8 bases unmatched. CDR3 in amino acids: CAWSVTGTGGPHYGYTF. For the CDR3, the DNA is TGTGCCTGGAGTGTTACCGGGACAGGGGGCCCACACTATGGCTACACCTTC.

This clone has a single count. CDR3 loop: CASRRTGGILDTQYF. CDR3 bases: TGTGCCAGCAGACGGACAGGGGGTATTTTAGATACGCAGTATTTT. J is TRBJ2-3 and V is TRBV6-1, with 10 bases identical to TRBD1. The J segment lost 5 bases and the V segment lost 6 bases, leaving 8 bases of the junction unmatched. In germline, CDR1 is MNHNS, CDR2 SASEGT. The CDR3 runs 15 residues.

The chain couples TRBV6-5 to TRBJ2-1; a possible D gene is TRBD1 (6 bases). This CDR3 contains 15 residues. The germline CDR1 and CDR2 sequences are MNHEY and SVGAGI. Trimming took off 2 bases at V and 3 bases at J, with 11 bases between the two ends. CDR3: CASSYAQGFYNEQFF. In DNA form, the CDR3 reads TGTGCCAGCAGTTACGCGCAGGGGTTCTACAATGAGCAGTTCTTC.

This CDR3 is CASSTPKETGAAYEQYF. The CDR3 DNA is TGTGCCAGCAGCACACCGAAGGAGACAGGGGCGGCCTACGAGCAGTACTTC. V is TRBV2 and J is TRBJ2-7, with 8 bases matching TRBD1. Germline V gene sequence: CDR1 SNHLY, CDR2 FYNNEI. J gave up 2 bases and V 6 bases, and 15 bases lay outside the gene matches. The CDR3 loop spans 17 amino acids.

The chain combines TRBV29-1 with TRBJ2-5, with 9 positions matching TRBD2. Germline CDR1 is SQVTM and CDR2 is ANQGSEA. The length of the CDR3 is 13 residues. V shed 6 bases and J 3 bases; nucleotides not matched to a gene: 5. This chain's CDR3 is CSVRGGGKETQYF. The CDR3 DNA is TGCAGCGTCCGCGGGGGGGGGAAAGAGACCCAGTACTTC.

This chain joins TRBV4-1 and TRBJ2-7; tentative D call: TRBD2 (5 bases). Trimming took 4 bases from V and 6 from J, leaving 10 bases between them. Germline V gene data show CDR1 as MGHRA and CDR2 as YSYEKL. This CDR3 comprises 12 residues. The CDR3 loop reads CASSPPGGEQYF. CDR3 in DNA: TGCGCCAGCAGCCCGCCTGGAGGCGAGCAGTACTTC.

This chain connects TRBV29-1 to TRBJ1-2; possibly TRBD1 for D (6 bases). Germline assignment: CDR1 SQVTM and CDR2 ANQGSEA. The germline V and J ends were trimmed by 6 bases and 5 bases, with 13 bases remaining between them. The CDR3 contains 12 residues. The CDR3 nucleotides read TGCAGCGTCCACGGACAGATATATGGCTACACCTTC. As protein: CSVHGQIYGYTF.

V and J are TRBV7-8 and TRBJ2-7, with 7 positions matching TRBD1. This CDR3 is 15 amino acids long. The V gene end was trimmed by 4 bases and the J gene end by 5 bases; junction bases not matched to a gene: 11. In germline, CDR1 is SGHVS, CDR2 FQNEAQ. The chain's CDR3 is CASSSPNRGEHEQYF. The CDR3 DNA is TGTGCCAGCAGCTCCCCAAACAGGGGAGAACACGAGCAGTACTTC.

Details on this clone: At the DNA level, this CDR3 is encoded by other sequences in the same sample as well. The V gene is TRBV4-3, the J gene TRBJ2-2; 11 nucleotides align to TRBD2. V lost 4 bases and J lost 6; bases outside the gene matches: 19. The CDR3 extends over 20 amino acids. Per the germline V gene, CDR1 is LGHNA and CDR2 is YSLEER. The CDR3 protein is CASSRRTPGLADPRAGELFF. The CDR3 DNA reads TGCGCCAGCAGCCGGAGGACCCCGGGACTAGCGGACCCCAGGGCCGGGGAGCTGTTTTTT.

In the case of this clone: This sample includes further DNA sequences coding for the same CDR3. This sequence joins TRBV19 and TRBJ2-2; D call uncertain. Trimming shortened V by 3 bases and J by 2 bases, and 7 bases separated the two germline ends. This CDR3 has 14 residues. Germline lookup yields CDR1 LNHDA and CDR2 SQIVND (reference sequence). The CDR3 is CASSIGLNTGELFF. Here the CDR3 DNA reads TGTGCCAGTAGTATCGGGCTTAACACCGGGGAGCTGTTTTTT.

The V gene is TRBV7-9, the J gene TRBJ2-7, with 11 bases fitting TRBD2. Germline V gene sequence: CDR1 SEHNR, CDR2 FQNEAQ (reference sequence). This CDR3 spans 15 amino acids. V was clipped by 2 bases and J by 4 bases; unmatched bases: 4. The CDR3 reads CASSLSGLAEYEQYF. CDR3 nucleotides: TGTGCCAGCAGCTTATCGGGACTAGCGGAATACGAGCAGTACTTC.

As regards this clone: Other DNA variants within this sample encode the same CDR3. The genes are TRBV29-1 and TRBJ2-7; a weak D match, TRBD1 (6 bases). V was clipped by 4 bases and J by 3 bases, with 7 bases between them. Looked up from germline, CDR1 is SQVTM and CDR2 is ANQGSEA. This CDR3 has 11 amino acids. CDR3 amino acids: CSVGDIYEQYF. The CDR3 nucleotides are TGCAGCGTTGGGGACATCTACGAGCAGTACTTC.

The chain links TRBV6-1 to TRBJ1-6; possibly TRBD1 for D (6 bases). The germline V gene has CDR1 MNHNS and CDR2 SASEGT. CDR3 length equals 17 residues. V was pared by 2 bases and J by 2 bases, with 13 bases between. The CDR3 sequence: CASSESLGGTYNSPLHF. As DNA, the CDR3 is TGTGCCAGCAGTGAATCCCTGGGGGGCACCTATAATTCACCCCTCCACTTT.